A selection of T cell receptor beta chains follows, all from one sample in a study of CD8+ T cells in alopecia areata. Method: immunoSEQ multiplex PCR; TCRdb's copy keeps in-frame clones and lacks some. The sample records 150,000 to 200,000 clones, just under 65% being singletons. The specimen comprised CD4+ T cells sorted from blood, sampled at approximately week 50, from a patient treated with tofacitinib. All receptors come from a human donor with alopecia areata. CDR3s include the opening cysteine and the closing phenylalanine or tryptophan. Each record gives: CDR3 protein, CDR3 DNA, D gene, V gene, clone size, J gene. The D gene is left open where the match is weak. Only some rows state a clone size, as once, few, many or a class for expanded clones.

CASSPGTPDSPLHF | TGTGCCAGCAGCCCCGGGACACCCGATTCACCCCTCCACTTT | - | TRBV7-9 | few | TRBJ1-6
CASSLAPQSTDTQYF | TGTGCCAGCAGCTTAGCACCACAGAGCACAGATACGCAGTATTTT | - | TRBV7-2 | many | TRBJ2-3
CASSRIQRTTDTQYF | TGTGCCAGCAGCCGAATACAGAGAACCACAGATACGCAGTATTTT | - | TRBV7-2 | once | TRBJ2-3
CASRGTGNTDTQYF | TGTGCCAGCAGGGGGACAGGGAACACAGATACGCAGTATTTT | TRBD1 | TRBV9 | - | TRBJ2-3
CASSEGPGSIQYF | TGTGCCAGCAGTGAAGGTCCAGGATCCATTCAGTACTTC | - | TRBV6-1 | few | TRBJ2-4
CASSPRHRGPAEGANVLTF | TGTGCCAGCAGCCCCCGGCATAGGGGGCCCGCAGAAGGGGCCAACGTCCTGACTTTC | TRBD1 | TRBV7-3 | - | TRBJ2-6
CASSPGGELFF | TGCGCCAGCAGTCCAGGCGGGGAGCTGTTTTTT | - | TRBV4-3 | - | TRBJ2-2
CSAGGGNQPQHF | TGCAGCGCCGGGGGAGGCAATCAGCCCCAGCATTTT | - | TRBV29-1 | few | TRBJ1-5
CASSSSGGTYNEQFF | TGCGCCAGCAGCTCTAGCGGGGGGACGTACAATGAGCAGTTCTTC | TRBD2 | TRBV5-1 | few | TRBJ2-1
CAGLSGNTDTQYF | TGTGCCGGACTTAGCGGAAACACAGATACGCAGTATTTT | - | TRBV30 | - | TRBJ2-3
CAWRSHSELFF | TGTGCCTGGAGGTCTCACTCGGAGCTGTTTTTT | - | TRBV30 | - | TRBJ2-2
CASSPPTSGNIQYF | TGTGCCAGCAGCCCCCCGACTAGCGGTAACATTCAGTACTTC | TRBD2 | TRBV7-2 | - | TRBJ2-4
CSVDLEGGYTF | TGCAGCGTTGACTTGGAGGGCGGCTACACCTTC | - | TRBV29-1 | - | TRBJ1-2
CASSFTAYEQYF | TGTGCCAGCAGCTTTACAGCTTACGAGCAGTACTTC | - | TRBV7-9 | - | TRBJ2-7
CASSLQGRQDTEAFF | TGCGCCAGCAGCTTGCAGGGAAGACAAGACACTGAAGCTTTCTTT | - | TRBV5-1 | - | TRBJ1-1
CASSKSNREQYF | TGTGCCAGCAGCAAGTCGAACCGCGAGCAGTACTTC | - | TRBV21-1 | - | TRBJ2-7
CASSVLRREGGTDTQYF | TGTGCCAGCAGCGTATTAAGACGAGAGGGGGGCACAGATACGCAGTATTTT | - | TRBV7-2 | - | TRBJ2-3
CATSRDLGGANYGYTF | TGTGCCACCAGCAGAGATCTAGGGGGAGCGAACTATGGCTACACCTTC | - | TRBV15 | - | TRBJ1-2
CSGTSVGYNEQFF | TGCAGCGGAACCTCAGTAGGCTACAATGAGCAGTTCTTC | - | TRBV29-1 | - | TRBJ2-1
CASSPETQYF | TGTGCCAGCTCTCCAGAGACCCAGTACTTC | - | TRBV18 | - | TRBJ2-5
CASAGEFVYNEQFF | TGTGCCAGCGCAGGGGAGTTTGTTTACAATGAGCAGTTCTTC | - | TRBV2 | few | TRBJ2-1
CAWSKFADYTDTQYF | TGTGCCTGGAGTAAGTTCGCCGATTACACAGATACGCAGTATTTT | - | TRBV30 | - | TRBJ2-3
CASSRTPGGTDTQYF | TGTGCCAGCAGCCGTACCCCGGGCGGCACAGATACGCAGTATTTT | - | TRBV7-2 | many | TRBJ2-3
CASSPVGQNSPLHF | TGCGCCAGCAGCCCAGTAGGACAGAATTCACCCCTCCACTTT | - | TRBV5-1 | - | TRBJ1-6
CSVARSSEAFF | TGCAGCGTCGCGAGAAGTTCGGAAGCTTTCTTT | - | TRBV29-1 | - | TRBJ1-1
CASSGILNTGELFF | TGCGCCAGCAGTGGCATCCTGAACACCGGGGAGCTGTTTTTT | - | TRBV10-2 | few | TRBJ2-2
CASGLLSRGINEQFF | TGTGCCAGCGGCTTACTCTCCAGGGGGATCAATGAGCAGTTCTTC | TRBD1 | TRBV6-5 | - | TRBJ2-1
CSVAPTVLGEQYF | TGCAGCGTTGCTCCGACAGTATTAGGCGAGCAGTACTTC | - | TRBV29-1 | few | TRBJ2-7
CASSLRRGGEQFF | TGTGCCAGCAGCTTACGTCGAGGGGGTGAGCAGTTCTTC | - | TRBV7-7 | - | TRBJ2-1
CASASQENTEAFF | TGCGCCAGCGCCTCTCAGGAGAACACTGAAGCTTTCTTT | - | TRBV5-1 | once | TRBJ1-1
CSVGAKTGGAGYNEQFF | TGCAGCGTTGGGGCAAAGACAGGGGGCGCGGGTTACAATGAGCAGTTCTTC | TRBD1 | TRBV29-1 | - | TRBJ2-1
CAISDKEAKGGKYEQYF | TGTGCCATCAGTGATAAAGAGGCAAAAGGGGGAAAGTACGAGCAGTACTTC | - | TRBV10-3 | - | TRBJ2-7
CASLWGDSPLHF | TGTGCCTCCCTCTGGGGGGATTCACCCCTCCACTTT | - | TRBV30 | - | TRBJ1-6
CSAYTRRSEFF | TGCAGTGCTTATACTAGGCGGTCGGAGTTCTTC | - | TRBV20-1 | - | TRBJ2-1
CASSLTGGPSSSQYF | TGTGCCAGCAGCTTAACTGGGGGACCTTCATCGTCCCAGTACTTC | - | TRBV7-3 | - | TRBJ2-5
CSATRNYGYTF | TGCAGTGCTACCAGGAACTATGGCTACACCTTC | - | TRBV20-1 | - | TRBJ1-2
CASSEPGQGLGGYTF | TGTGCCAGCAGCGAGCCGGGACAGGGATTAGGTGGCTACACCTTC | TRBD1 | TRBV25-1 | - | TRBJ1-2
CSVENEAFF | TGCAGCGTTGAAAATGAAGCTTTCTTT | - | TRBV29-1 | - | TRBJ1-1
CASSPYRGSPQHF | TGTGCCAGCAGTCCTTATCGAGGGTCGCCCCAGCATTTT | - | TRBV27 | few | TRBJ1-5
CASSLVSGYEQYF | TGTGCCAGCAGCTTAGTTTCAGGCTACGAGCAGTACTTC | - | TRBV7-8 | - | TRBJ2-7
CASSQDLKGRYGYTF | TGCGCCAGCAGCCAAGATCTTAAAGGACGCTATGGCTACACCTTC | - | TRBV4-1 | - | TRBJ1-2
CAWSGGQGRGTEAFF | TGTGCCTGGAGCGGGGGTCAGGGGCGAGGCACTGAAGCTTTCTTT | - | TRBV30 | - | TRBJ1-1
CASSFGDRASYEQYF | TGCGCCAGCAGCTTTGGGGACAGGGCCTCCTACGAGCAGTACTTC | TRBD1 | TRBV5-1 | once | TRBJ2-7
CSVEGRQETQYF | TGCAGCGTTGAGGGGCGCCAAGAGACCCAGTACTTC | - | TRBV29-1 | - | TRBJ2-5
CASSQDGVVYGYTF | TGCGCCAGCAGCCAAGATGGGGTTGTCTATGGCTACACCTTC | - | TRBV4-1 | - | TRBJ1-2
CASSSTLQETQYF | TGCGCCAGCAGCTCGACACTCCAAGAGACCCAGTACTTC | - | TRBV5-1 | - | TRBJ2-5
CSVAGAGKTQYF | TGCAGCGTTGCAGGGGCGGGAAAGACCCAGTACTTC | - | TRBV29-1 | - | TRBJ2-5
CSVGSGDTMGEQYF | TGCAGCGTTGGATCTGGGGACACTATGGGGGAGCAGTACTTC | - | TRBV29-1 | - | TRBJ2-7
CASSLAGVGEQFF | TGTGCCAGCAGCTTAGCTGGAGTGGGTGAGCAGTTCTTC | - | TRBV11-2 | few | TRBJ2-1
CASSLGVRGSIQYF | TGTGCCAGCAGCTTGGGAGTGCGGGGGAGCATTCAGTACTTC | TRBD2 | TRBV5-6 | - | TRBJ2-4
CAWSLPGPTNEKLFF | TGTGCCTGGAGCCTCCCTGGGCCCACTAATGAAAAACTGTTTTTT | - | TRBV30 | - | TRBJ1-4
CASSTGSRTEQYF | TGTGCCAGCAGCACCGGTAGCAGGACCGAGCAGTACTTC | - | TRBV9 | once | TRBJ2-7
CSVGDSYEQYF | TGCAGCGTTGGGGACAGCTACGAGCAGTACTTC | TRBD1 | TRBV29-1 | - | TRBJ2-7
CASSQGDSQETQYF | TGCGCCAGCAGCCAAGGGGACAGCCAAGAGACCCAGTACTTC | TRBD1 | TRBV4-3 | few | TRBJ2-5
CSVVTQGGDQPQHF | TGCAGCGTTGTGACTCAAGGTGGGGATCAGCCCCAGCATTTT | - | TRBV29-1 | - | TRBJ1-5
CASSLYNSYEQYF | TGTGCCAGCAGTTTATACAACTCCTACGAGCAGTACTTC | - | TRBV27 | - | TRBJ2-7
CASSLVLASGGNEQFF | TGCGCCAGCAGCTTGGTTTTGGCTAGCGGGGGCAATGAGCAGTTCTTC | TRBD2 | TRBV5-1 | - | TRBJ2-1
CASSFDVYEQYF | TGTGCCAGCAGTTTCGACGTCTACGAGCAGTACTTC | - | TRBV2 | - | TRBJ2-7